The subject of this entry is one TCR beta chain. Its antigen is not known. Random hexamers served to reverse transcribe roughly 0.45 to 1 ug RNA. TCR beta CDR3 was amplified by immunoSEQ covering 54 Vbeta and 13 Jbeta. TCRdb reanalysed the immunoSEQ multiplex PCR reads using MiXCR and keeps one entry per CDR3 protein. The data contain 100,000 to 150,000 distinct CDR3 sequences, about 94% of them singletons. This entry comes from a study of CD8 T cells in Susac syndrome. Germline CDR1 is MGHRA and CDR2 is YSYEKL. The V gene lost 3 bases and the J gene lost 6 bases, with 15 bases spanning the gap. The CDR3 consists of 15 residues. CD8+ and CD4+ T cells from blood underwent TCR beta sequencing. Study results and caveats: In TEMRA cells and active patients, CD8+ clonal expansion in Susac reached its peak.

The specimen was CD8+ T cells from PBMCs. This receptor was taken from a human donor with Susac syndrome. The V gene is TRBV4-1, the J gene TRBJ2-1; the D gene is possibly TRBD2 (5 bases). In DNA form, the CDR3 reads TGCGCCAGCAGCCAGGGAATCGGGGATCGCAATGAGCAGTTCTTC. Translating gives CASSQGIGDRNEQFF.